This TCR beta chain was recorded in a study of blood T cell repertoires in COVID-19. Background on the study: Donors in the United States, Italy and Spain gave samples during acute or convalescent COVID-19. PBMCs, B-cell-depleted T cells, or T cells provided the cDNA or gDNA that made up the material.

Under the authors' procedure: It was from reference gene primer amplification that nucleated cell counts were estimated. Data came from immunoSEQ multiplex PCR; TCRdb stores just in-frame clones and leaves some out. That table furnishes V, J and clone size, whereas the DNA furnished D and trimming. The data show over 100,000 clones, around 86% seen once. Trimming left V 0 bases short and J 1 base short, with 13 bases between. The germline CDR1 and CDR2 sequences are SGDLS and YYNGEE. CDR3 length: 16 amino acids. The V call is TRBV9, the J call TRBJ1-2; D call uncertain. The sample taken for sequencing was peripheral blood. The TCR was taken from a man aged 35 to 55 with acute or convalescent COVID-19. The CDR3, as DNA: TGTGCCAGCAGCGTAGGGGAGACATTCCATAACTATGGCTACACCTTC. This sequence encodes CASSVGETFHNYGYTF.